The 26 T cell receptor beta chains given below trace back to one sample, sequenced in a study of blood T cell repertoires in COVID-19. Data came from immunoSEQ multiplex PCR; TCRdb stores just in-frame clones and leaves some out. The table shows approximately 250,000 clones, with less than 95% occurring only once. Sequencing was performed on PBMCs or T cells enriched from blood (not recorded which). The receptors shown here come from a man in his forties who had been exposed to COVID-19.

This clone has at least ten counts. This chain links TRBV28 with TRBJ2-7; the D gene is possibly TRBD1 (6 bases). The V gene's germline CDR1 is MDHEN and CDR2 SYDVKM. This CDR3 is 14 amino acids long. Between the trimmed V and J ends, which lost 3 bases and 0 bases, there was a span of 9 bases. The CDR3 DNA follows: TGTGCCAGCAGTTTCCAGGGGACCTCCTACGAGCAGTACTTC. This gives the protein CASSFQGTSYEQYF. The full variable domain, with the rest looked up from reference TRBV28 and TRBJ2-7, is DVKVTQSSRYLVKRTGEKVFLECVQDMDHENMFWYRQDPGLGLRLIYFSYDVKMKEKGDIPEGYSVSREKKERFSLILESASTNQTSMYLCASSFQGTSYEQYFGPGTRLTVT.

The chain recombines TRBV5-1 with TRBJ1-2; 9 nucleotides align to TRBD1. The CDR3 covers 16 residues. Looked up from germline, CDR1 is SGHRS and CDR2 is YFSETQ. The V segment lost 0 bases and the J segment 0 bases; nucleotides outside the gene matches: 3. This chain's CDR3 is CASSLGGTGTNYGYTF. The CDR3 nucleotides read TGCGCCAGCAGCTTGGGAGGGACAGGGACTAACTATGGCTACACCTTC.

This clone has a handful of counts. The chain is built from TRBV7-2 and TRBJ2-7, with 9 bases matching TRBD1. Germline V CDR1 and CDR2: SGHTA, FQGNSA. This CDR3 spans 14 amino acids. J gave up 2 bases and V 7 bases, and 6 bases lay outside the gene matches. In DNA form, the CDR3 reads TGTGCCAGCACCCCAGGGACAGGGACCTACGAGCAGTACTTC. This gives the protein CASTPGTGTYEQYF.

The V gene is TRBV20-1, the J gene TRBJ2-7, with TRBD2 as a possible D gene (6 bases). Between the trimmed V and J ends, which lost 0 bases and 6 bases, there was a span of 6 bases. The CDR3 spans 11 residues. Germline V lookup: CDR1 DFQATT, CDR2 SNEGSKA (reference sequence). The CDR3 here is CSARDSGEQYF. DNA for the CDR3: TGCAGTGCTAGAGATAGCGGCGAGCAGTACTTC.

The chain joins TRBV2 to TRBJ2-7; 8 nucleotides line up with TRBD1. Germline loops: CDR1 SNHLY, CDR2 FYNNEI. This CDR3 region has 12 residues. Losses at the gene ends were 7 bases for V and 7 bases for J; bases not matched to a gene: 6. CDR3 nucleotide sequence: TGTGCCAGCACGAGACAGGGGCGGGAGCAGTACTTC. It is translated as CASTRQGREQYF.

This clone was picked up a small number of times. This chain links TRBV19 with TRBJ2-7; D gene uncertain. This CDR3 has 14 amino acids. CDR1 is LNHDA, CDR2 SQIVND, per germline (reference sequence). Trimming stripped 2 bases from V and 0 bases from J, with 8 bases between. The chain's CDR3 is CASSISGISYEQYF. In nucleotides, the CDR3 is TGTGCCAGTAGTATATCAGGTATCTCCTACGAGCAGTACTTC.

CDR3 loop: CASSQGVGGFYEQYF. The CDR3 bases are TGTGCCAGCAGCCAAGGAGTAGGGGGATTCTACGAGCAGTACTTC. The chain links TRBV3-1 (or the pseudogene TRBV3-2) to TRBJ2-7, with D possibly being TRBD1 (6 bases). Trimming left V 1 base short and J 3 bases short, with 13 bases between. CDR3 length: 15 amino acids. Germline V gene lookup returns CDR1 LGHDT and CDR2 YNNKEL (reference sequence).

The V and J genes are TRBV30 and TRBJ1-2; weak D call: TRBD1 (5 bases). Between the trimmed V and J ends, which lost 4 bases and 2 bases, there was a span of 11 bases. CDR3 size: 13 residues. Germline V gene lookup returns CDR1 GTSNPN and CDR2 SVGIG (reference sequence). CDR3: CAWTRQPNYGYTF. For the CDR3, the DNA is TGTGCCTGGACGCGACAGCCCAACTATGGCTACACCTTC. Complete variable domain (other parts from reference TRBV30 and TRBJ1-2): SQTIHQWPATLVQPVGSPLSLECTVEGTSNPNLYWYRQAAGRGLQLLFYSVGIGQISSEVPQNLSASRPQDRQFILSSKKLLLSDSGFYLCAWTRQPNYGYTFGSGTRLTVV.

This clone was recorded only once. The chain recombines TRBV15 with TRBJ2-1, with 9 bases lining up with TRBD1. This CDR3 has 15 residues. CDR1 is LNHNV, CDR2 YYDKDF, per germline (reference sequence). The V segment lost 2 bases and the J segment 7 bases; nucleotides outside the gene matches: 6. CDR3 sequence: CATSRTTGTGNEQFF. The CDR3 coding sequence is TGTGCCACCAGCAGAACCACCGGGACAGGGAATGAGCAGTTCTTC.

The chain employs TRBV28 and TRBJ1-5, with 8 bases aligning to TRBD1. Trimming took 3 bases from V and 5 from J; bases not matched to a gene: 15. The length of the CDR3 is 18 residues. Germline assignment: CDR1 MDHEN and CDR2 SYDVKM. Written as DNA, the CDR3 is TGTGCCAGCAGTTTTTCCCACCGGGACAGGCAATTCCATCAGCCCCAGCATTTT. Its translation: CASSFSHRDRQFHQPQHF.

V usage is TRBV30 and J usage is TRBJ2-1; 10 bases align to TRBD2. The germline V gene encodes CDR1 GTSNPN and CDR2 SVGIG (reference sequence). V gave up 4 bases and J gave up 7 bases; unmatched junction bases: 10. The CDR3 totals 15 residues. CDR3 in amino acids: CAWTMASGSGNEQFF. In nucleotides, the CDR3 is TGTGCCTGGACTATGGCTAGCGGGAGCGGTAATGAGCAGTTCTTC. Full variable domain (remainder filled in from reference TRBV30 and TRBJ2-1): SQTIHQWPATLVQPVGSPLSLECTVEGTSNPNLYWYRQAAGRGLQLLFYSVGIGQISSEVPQNLSASRPQDRQFILSSKKLLLSDSGFYLCAWTMASGSGNEQFFGPGTRLTVL.

This sequence joins TRBV27 and TRBJ1-5; D is perhaps TRBD1 (5 bases). V lost 4 bases, J lost 3 bases, and 10 bases lay in between. There are 14 residues in the CDR3. CDR1 is MNHEY, CDR2 SMNVEV, per germline (reference sequence). CDR3 protein: CASSWGENNQPQHF. The CDR3, as DNA: TGTGCCAGCAGTTGGGGGGAGAACAATCAGCCCCAGCATTTT.

CDR3 sequence reads: CASSVGLAGGDEQYF. CDR3 nucleotide sequence: TGTGCCAGCAGCGTAGGACTAGCGGGAGGAGACGAGCAGTACTTC. This chain links TRBV9 with TRBJ2-7; 13 bases are a match to TRBD2. CDR3 length: 15 amino acids. Germline CDR1 reads SGDLS; CDR2 reads YYNGEE. The V gene end was trimmed by 0 bases and the J gene end by 5 bases; junction bases not matched to a gene: 2.

The chain joins TRBV28 to TRBJ2-2; the D is unclear. Trimming took 4 bases from V and 3 from J, leaving 6 bases between them. Germline CDR1 is MDHEN and CDR2 is SYDVKM. This CDR3 contains 13 residues. CDR3 protein: CASSSVDTGELFF. CDR3 coding DNA: TGTGCCAGCAGTTCAGTGGACACCGGGGAGCTGTTTTTT. The full variable domain, in which reference TRBV28 and TRBJ2-2 provide the parts outside the CDR3, is DVKVTQSSRYLVKRTGEKVFLECVQDMDHENMFWYRQDPGLGLRLIYFSYDVKMKEKGDIPEGYSVSREKKERFSLILESASTNQTSMYLCASSSVDTGELFFGEGSRLTVL.

This clone was counted a few times. The chain joins TRBV29-1 to TRBJ2-2; 11 bases fit TRBD1. The germline V gene has CDR1 SQVTM and CDR2 ANQGSEA. The J segment lost 5 bases and the V segment lost 4 bases, leaving 6 bases of the junction unmatched. The CDR3 totals 15 residues. The CDR3 nucleotides are TGCAGCGTTGCCACCGGGACAGGGGGAACCGGGGAGCTGTTTTTT. Encoded protein: CSVATGTGGTGELFF.

The chain carries TRBV9 and TRBJ1-2, with a tentative D call TRBD1 (5 bases). The CDR3 sequence is 12 residues long. Germline lookup yields CDR1 SGDLS and CDR2 YYNGEE. The germline V and J ends were trimmed by 0 bases and 5 bases, with 5 bases remaining between them. The CDR3 spells CASSVAGYGYTF. In DNA form, the CDR3 reads TGTGCCAGCAGCGTAGCAGGGTATGGCTACACCTTC.

The genes are TRBV2 and TRBJ1-1; no reliable D call. Germline V gene sequence: CDR1 SNHLY, CDR2 FYNNEI. The CDR3 loop spans 13 amino acids. V was shortened by 6 bases and J by 11 bases, with 19 bases between the two germline ends. CDR3 nucleotide sequence: TGTGCCAGCAGCGCCCGTGAACGTCTCGGGGCTTTCTTT. It codes for CASSARERLGAFF.

The chain employs TRBV30 and TRBJ1-1; TRBD1 might be the D (6 bases). The V gene lost 3 bases and the J gene lost 3 bases, with 11 bases spanning the gap. This CDR3 has 13 amino acids. Per the germline V gene, CDR1 is GTSNPN and CDR2 is SVGIG (reference sequence). Here the CDR3 DNA reads TGTGCCTGGAGCAGGGGCTTGGACACTGAAGCTTTCTTT. It yields the protein CAWSRGLDTEAFF.

This clone was seen only once. The rearrangement joins TRBV19 to TRBJ2-7, with 7 bases that match TRBD2. This CDR3 is built from 13 residues. Trimming removed 4 bases from V and 6 bases from J; junction bases left unmatched: 6. Germline CDR1 reads LNHDA; CDR2 reads SQIVND (reference sequence). CDR3 residues: CASSSGSVGEQYF. The CDR3 nucleotides read TGTGCCAGTAGTAGCGGGAGTGTTGGCGAGCAGTACTTC.

The rearrangement uses TRBV6-4 and TRBJ2-5; tentative D call: TRBD2 (6 bases). V dropped 0 bases and J dropped 6 bases, with 20 bases sitting between them. The germline V gene encodes CDR1 MRHNA and CDR2 SNTAGT. The CDR3 spans 17 residues. CDR3 sequence (DNA): TGTGCCAGCAGTGACTCGATCGAATCGAGGGAGGTAAAGACCCAGTACTTC. As protein: CASSDSIESREVKTQYF.

The CDR3 DNA reads as TGTGCCAGCAGTCCCAGGTTGGAGGTAGCGGGCCAGCAGTACTTC. Amino acid sequence: CASSPRLEVAGQQYF. The chain has TRBV6-2 or TRBV6-3 and TRBJ2-7, with TRBD2 matching 7 bases. The V gene's germline CDR1 is MNHEY and CDR2 SVGEGT. The CDR3 is 15 residues long. V was pared by 5 bases and J by 8 bases, with 15 bases of the junction left unmatched.

Details on this clone: The sample contains more than one DNA sequence encoding this CDR3. The chain links TRBV5-1 to TRBJ2-7; D remains unclear. Trimming pared 0 bases from V and 3 bases from J, leaving 7 bases between. The germline gives CDR1 SGHRS, CDR2 YFSETQ. The CDR3 length is 13 residues. In nucleotides, the CDR3 is TGCGCCAGCAGCTTGGGCGGAGACTACGAGCAGTACTTC. It yields the protein CASSLGGDYEQYF.

The rearrangement links TRBV7-2 to TRBJ2-2; D is unresolved. The CDR3 loop spans 13 amino acids. V gave up 1 base and J gave up 6 bases, with 6 bases separating them. From germline, CDR1 is SGHTA and CDR2 FQGNSA. The CDR3 sequence is CASSLVAAGELFF. DNA of the CDR3: TGTGCCAGCAGCTTAGTTGCGGCCGGGGAGCTGTTTTTT.

The chain has TRBV19 and TRBJ1-5, with TRBD1 matching over 8 bases. CDR1 and CDR2 (germline): LNHDA, SQIVND (reference sequence). J lost 2 bases, V lost 10 bases, and 4 bases had no gene match. This CDR3 comprises 13 residues. DNA of the CDR3: TGTGCCACCCTGGACAGGGGCAATCAGCCCCAGCATTTT. Translated, it gives CATLDRGNQPQHF.

V usage is TRBV10-3 and J usage is TRBJ1-3; D gene uncertain. Looked up from germline, CDR1 is ENHRY and CDR2 is SYGVKD. This CDR3 spans 16 amino acids. Trimming left V 0 bases short and J 0 bases short, with 9 bases between. The CDR3 protein is CAISESEAYSGNTIYF. CDR3 nucleotides: TGTGCCATCAGTGAGTCAGAGGCATACTCTGGAAACACCATATATTTT.

The CDR3 loop reads CASSGAGGPDTQYF. CDR3 bases: TGCGCCAGCAGTGGGGCCGGGGGGCCAGATACGCAGTATTTT. This chain links TRBV10-1 with TRBJ2-3; D might be TRBD2 (7 bases). CDR3 length: 14 residues. CDR1 WNHNN and CDR2 SYGVQD come from the germline V gene (reference sequence). V was pared by 4 bases and J by 4 bases, with 12 bases between.